This TCR beta chain was observed in a study of early T cells in non-severe SARS-CoV-2 infection. The CDR3 runs to 17 residues. Trimming took 3 bases from V and 2 from J, leaving 20 bases between them. Germline V CDR1 and CDR2: DFQATT, SNEGSKA (reference sequence). TCRdb reprocessed the 5' RACE reads with MiXCR, giving one entry per CDR3 protein. This sample has approximately 38,000 distinct CDR3 sequences, with around 4.1% found just once. This clonotype was counted ten times or more. The receptor was isolated from an adult who was a healthcare worker with PCR-confirmed SARS-CoV-2 infection or an uninfected control (not recorded which). The V call is TRBV20-1, the J call TRBJ1-3; D is perhaps TRBD1 (6 bases). The specimen was whole blood. The CDR3 is CSARGGASRTPGNTIYF. CDR3 in DNA: TGCAGTGCTAGGGGGGGCGCTTCTAGGACCCCTGGAAACACCATATATTTT.